This T cell receptor beta chain was documented in a study of T cell responses to AZD1222 COVID-19 vaccine. Across the whole study: Combined were second doses at about 4 or about 12 weeks.

A remark on this clone: Its antigen is not known.

Study-level results: Compared with day 0, the breadth and depth of the Spike-specific TCR repertoire rose significantly after two doses of AZD1222.

CDR1 and CDR2 (germline): ENHRY, SYGVKD. Deletions cut 3 bases from V and 2 bases from J, with 8 bases between. This CDR3 region has 13 residues. Sequenced by immunoSEQ multiplex PCR; TCRdb stores in-frame clones only, minus some. The sample has 180,000 or so clones; roughly 92% are singletons. The material sequenced was peripheral blood, taken on day 0 of AZD1222 vaccination. The clonotype was recovered from an adult in good health. This chain links TRBV10-3 with TRBJ2-7; no clear D. In DNA, the CDR3 is TGTGCCATCAGTGATCACGGCGCCTACGAGCAGTACTTC. This gives the protein CAISDHGAYEQYF.